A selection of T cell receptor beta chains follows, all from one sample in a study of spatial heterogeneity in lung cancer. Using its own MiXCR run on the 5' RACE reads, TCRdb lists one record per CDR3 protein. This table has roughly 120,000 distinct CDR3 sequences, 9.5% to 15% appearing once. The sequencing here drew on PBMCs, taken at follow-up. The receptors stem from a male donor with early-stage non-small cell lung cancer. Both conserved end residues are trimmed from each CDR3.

CDR3: SAPGTGLAGYEQY
V: TRBV20-1
J: TRBJ2-7
length: 13

CDR3: ASSQAGGQAHSYEQY
V: TRBV4-2
J: TRBJ2-7
length: 15

CDR3: ASSVDFSNQPQH
V: TRBV9
J: TRBJ1-5
length: 12

CDR3: ASSVNPGAGTEAF
V: TRBV6-1
J: TRBJ1-1
length: 13

CDR3: ASSLDLGQSTDTQY
V: TRBV5-1
J: TRBJ2-3
length: 14

CDR3: ASSTGPRETQY
V: TRBV6-5
J: TRBJ2-5
length: 11

CDR3: ASSPRSGTTTYNEQF
V: TRBV18
J: TRBJ2-1
length: 15

CDR3: ASRYPGTGYEQY
V: TRBV28
J: TRBJ2-7
length: 12

CDR3: ASSLAGYSGYT
V: TRBV5-1
J: TRBJ1-2
length: 11

CDR3: ASNRAGAVSNQPQH
V: TRBV19
J: TRBJ1-5
length: 14

CDR3: ASSFRTGRWNIQY
V: TRBV28
J: TRBJ2-4
length: 13

CDR3: ASSHGGPTYNEQF
V: TRBV4-1
J: TRBJ2-1
length: 13

CDR3: ASSALDRRSSYNSPLH
V: TRBV5-1
J: TRBJ1-6
length: 16

CDR3: ASSLESASRELF
V: TRBV7-9
J: TRBJ2-2
length: 12

CDR3: SVQGVGEKLF
V: TRBV29-1
J: TRBJ1-4
length: 10

CDR3: ASTSGTGGYNEQF
V: TRBV5-1
J: TRBJ2-1
length: 13

CDR3: ASSVWDSNANEQF
V: TRBV7-2
J: TRBJ2-1
length: 13

CDR3: ASSVASMNTEAF
V: TRBV9
J: TRBJ1-1
length: 12

CDR3: ASSGLAGNEQF
V: TRBV6-4
J: TRBJ2-1
length: 11

CDR3: ASSWGGLANYGYT
V: TRBV28
J: TRBJ1-2
length: 13

CDR3: NARDLQRGVNEQF
V: TRBV20-1
J: TRBJ2-1
length: 13

CDR3: ASSYDGSSYNEQF
V: TRBV5-1
J: TRBJ2-1
length: 13

CDR3: ASSFGVSETQY
V: TRBV7-2
J: TRBJ2-5
length: 11

CDR3: AGSLGITPLH
V: TRBV11-3
J: TRBJ1-6
length: 10

CDR3: ASSVTGAEAF
V: TRBV9
J: TRBJ1-1
length: 10

CDR3: SASLTSGSYGYT
V: TRBV20-1
J: TRBJ1-2
length: 12

CDR3: ASSPMYEQY
V: TRBV6-1
J: TRBJ2-7
length: 9

CDR3: ASKRRAGRDEQY
V: TRBV4-1
J: TRBJ2-7
length: 12

CDR3: ASRGTSWADTQY
V: TRBV27
J: TRBJ2-3
length: 12

CDR3: ASSPPWTVGTQY
V: TRBV18
J: TRBJ2-5
length: 12

CDR3: ASSLRSDGEQF
V: TRBV7-3
J: TRBJ2-1
length: 11

CDR3: ATSARDSDSNQPQH
V: TRBV24-1
J: TRBJ1-5
length: 14

CDR3: ASSQSNEQY
V: TRBV3-1
J: TRBJ2-7
length: 9

CDR3: SALPGTLISPLH
V: TRBV20-1
J: TRBJ1-6
length: 12

CDR3: SARPDRIYGYT
V: TRBV20-1
J: TRBJ1-2
length: 11

CDR3: ASSFGTGIQPQH
V: TRBV12-3/TRBV12-4
J: TRBJ1-5
length: 12

CDR3: AWSHGGAQETQY
V: TRBV30
J: TRBJ2-5
length: 12

CDR3: ASSWDATPGYEQY
V: TRBV6-5
J: TRBJ2-7
length: 13

CDR3: ASSLSWRTQETQY
V: TRBV5-4
J: TRBJ2-5
length: 13

CDR3: ASSLSGRTNNEQF
V: TRBV7-3
J: TRBJ2-1
length: 13

CDR3: ASSESASNQPQH
V: TRBV10-2
J: TRBJ1-5
length: 12

CDR3: SASKRDTQY
V: TRBV20-1
J: TRBJ2-3
length: 9

CDR3: ASRFSRDQPQH
V: TRBV27
J: TRBJ1-5
length: 11

CDR3: ASSGNTDTQY
V: TRBV9
J: TRBJ2-3
length: 10

CDR3: ATSDTGGQRNEQF
V: TRBV24-1
J: TRBJ2-1
length: 13

CDR3: ARKSWGKLAGFYNEQF
V: TRBV7-9
J: TRBJ2-1
length: 16

CDR3: SARRGNYEQY
V: TRBV20-1
J: TRBJ2-7
length: 10

CDR3: ASTQGPEQY
V: TRBV6-6
J: TRBJ2-7
length: 9

CDR3: AWDMRRGKETQY
V: TRBV30
J: TRBJ2-5
length: 12